The 31 T cell receptor beta chains listed next were all sequenced from one sample in a study of blood T cell repertoires in COVID-19. Profiled with immunoSEQ multiplex PCR; TCRdb holds only in-frame clones, not every one. The sample records 150,000 to 200,000 clones, around 88% being singletons. The specimen was PBMCs or T cells enriched from blood (not recorded which). These receptors originate from a woman aged 25 to 39 who had recovered from COVID-19.

The chain employs TRBV7-2 and TRBJ2-1; TRBD1 matches 8 bases. After removal of 5 bases from V and 7 bases from J, the junction contained 7 bases not matched to a gene. Germline lookup yields CDR1 SGHTA and CDR2 FQGNSA. The CDR3 extends over 14 amino acids. The chain's CDR3 is CASSPQDRANEQFF. For the CDR3, the DNA is TGTGCCAGCAGCCCCCAGGACAGGGCAAATGAGCAGTTCTTC.

This rearrangement joins TRBV10-3 to TRBJ2-2, with D uncertain. The CDR3 contains 15 residues. V was clipped by 2 bases and J by 6 bases, with 13 bases between them. The germline gives CDR1 ENHRY, CDR2 SYGVKD. CDR3 nucleotide sequence: TGTGCCATCAGTGAGATCAGAGGTTCGGCCGGGGAGCTGTTTTTT. Amino acid sequence: CAISEIRGSAGELFF.

The chain uses TRBV7-9 and TRBJ1-1; 8 bases match TRBD1. Trimming removed 5 bases from V and 8 bases from J; junction bases left unmatched: 7. This CDR3 is built from 13 residues. Germline CDR1 is SEHNR and CDR2 is FQNEAQ (reference sequence). The CDR3 coding sequence is TGTGCCAGCAGCCCACAGGGGGTGACGGAAGCTTTCTTT. Translated: CASSPQGVTEAFF.

Points on this clone: The same CDR3 arises from other DNA sequences in this sample as well. The chain employs TRBV19 and TRBJ2-5; D perhaps matches TRBD2 (6 bases). V was trimmed by 5 bases and J by 5 bases, leaving 12 bases between them. CDR1 is LNHDA and CDR2 is SQIVND in the germline V gene (reference sequence). This CDR3 comprises 13 residues. DNA for the CDR3: TGTGCCAGTAGTGTGACTAGTAGGGAGACCCAGTACTTC. This gives the protein CASSVTSRETQYF.

Remarks on this clone: This specimen includes other DNA sequences encoding the same CDR3. The rearrangement links TRBV4-2 to TRBJ2-3; D not certain. From germline, CDR1 is LGHNA and CDR2 YNFKEQ. This CDR3 contains 13 residues. Trimming left V 1 base short and J 3 bases short, with 5 bases between. Here the CDR3 DNA reads TGTGCCAGCAGCCAAGCCCAAACAGATACGCAGTATTTT. This translates into CASSQAQTDTQYF.

This chain connects TRBV2 to TRBJ2-7; D is undetermined. This CDR3 is built from 11 residues. The V end lost 5 bases, the J end lost 1 base, and 3 bases lay between the germline ends. Germline CDR1 reads SNHLY; CDR2 reads FYNNEI. CDR3 protein: CASSPSYEQYF. The CDR3 nucleotides are TGTGCCAGCAGTCCTTCCTACGAGCAGTACTTC.

V and J are TRBV10-2 and TRBJ2-2; perhaps TRBD2 as D (7 bases). There are 15 residues in the CDR3. Deletions cut 2 bases from V and 3 bases from J, with 10 bases between. Germline V lookup: CDR1 WSHSY, CDR2 SAAADI. The CDR3, as DNA: TGCGCCAGCAGTGAGCGGGGGGCGCACACCGGGGAGCTGTTTTTT. Translated: CASSERGAHTGELFF.

In this sample, this clone turned up a few times. The chain couples TRBV7-3 to TRBJ1-1, with D possibly TRBD1 on 5 matching bases. The germline V and J ends were trimmed by 1 base and 3 bases, with 9 bases remaining between them. CDR1 is SGHTA and CDR2 is FQGTGA in the germline V gene. The CDR3 has 14 amino acids. This CDR3 is CASSLRGLDTEAFF. CDR3 DNA: TGTGCCAGCAGCTTAAGGGGCTTGGACACTGAAGCTTTCTTT.

The genes are TRBV7-2 and TRBJ2-7; D is unclear. The germline V gene encodes CDR1 SGHTA and CDR2 FQGNSA. The CDR3 loop spans 13 amino acids. Trimming cost V 2 bases and J 5 bases, with 10 bases left between them. CDR3 sequence: CASSLTGTHEQYF. For the CDR3, the DNA is TGTGCCAGCAGCTTAACGGGTACCCACGAGCAGTACTTC.

The genes are TRBV7-9 and TRBJ2-1, with D perhaps matching TRBD1 (5 bases). The germline CDR1 and CDR2 sequences are SEHNR and FQNEAQ (reference sequence). Trimming cost V 5 bases and J 6 bases, with 17 bases left between them. The CDR3 has 15 amino acids. The CDR3 DNA is TGTGCCAGCAGCGCTAAGGTCAGGGTCGGCAATGAGCAGTTCTTC. Amino acid sequence: CASSAKVRVGNEQFF.

The chain has TRBV3-1 (or the pseudogene TRBV3-2) and TRBJ2-3; D gene unclear. The CDR3 has 13 amino acids. CDR1 and CDR2 from the germline V gene are LGHDT and YNNKEL (reference sequence). Trimming shortened V by 0 bases and J by 4 bases, and 5 bases separated the two germline ends. The CDR3 is CASSQDHSDTQYF. CDR3 DNA sequence: TGTGCCAGCAGCCAAGATCACTCAGATACGCAGTATTTT.

The chain uses TRBV9 and TRBJ2-7; 7 bases match TRBD1. Germline CDR1 is SGDLS and CDR2 is YYNGEE. This CDR3 comprises 14 residues. Trimming removed 0 bases from V and 0 bases from J; junction bases left unmatched: 0. CDR3 sequence reads: CASSVGDSSYEQYF. CDR3 nucleotide sequence: TGTGCCAGCAGCGTAGGGGACAGCTCCTACGAGCAGTACTTC.

The chain combines TRBV7-2 with TRBJ2-5; 12 bases are a match to TRBD2. V shed 2 bases, J shed 4 bases, and the junction held 2 bases outside the gene matches. The CDR3 loop spans 15 amino acids. Germline V gene sequence: CDR1 SGHTA, CDR2 FQGNSA. CDR3 coding DNA: TGTGCCAGCAGCTTACTGGGACTAGCGGGAGAGACCCAGTACTTC. Protein sequence: CASSLLGLAGETQYF.

This chain links TRBV5-4 with TRBJ2-7, with D unresolved. CDR1 and CDR2 from the germline V gene are SGHNT and YYREEE (reference sequence). V shed 1 base and J shed 0 bases, with 8 bases lying between them. The CDR3 runs 14 residues. The CDR3 here is CASSLFRNSYEQYF. As DNA, the CDR3 is TGTGCCAGCAGCTTGTTTAGAAACTCCTACGAGCAGTACTTC. The whole variable domain, filled in from reference TRBV5-4 and TRBJ2-7, reads ETGVTQSPTHLIKTRGQQVTLRCSSQSGHNTVSWYQQALGQGPQFIFQYYREEENGRGNFPPRFSGLQFPNYSSELNVNALELDDSALYLCASSLFRNSYEQYFGPGTRLTVT.

The chain recombines TRBV11-2 with TRBJ1-2, with 11 nucleotides matching TRBD1. After removal of 5 bases from V and 5 bases from J, the junction contained 16 bases not matched to a gene. The CDR3 is 18 amino acids. Germline CDR1 is SGHAT and CDR2 is FQNNGV. CDR3 loop: CASSLIGQGAPSRYGYTF. The DNA for the CDR3 is TGTGCCAGCAGCCTCATTGGACAGGGGGCGCCTTCGAGATATGGCTACACCTTC.

The CDR3 DNA reads as TGCAGCGTTGAAGGCACGGAGGCTAACTATGGCTACACCTTC. Translating gives CSVEGTEANYGYTF. The V call is TRBV29-1, the J call TRBJ1-2; D call uncertain. This CDR3 comprises 14 residues. V lost 1 base and J 0 bases, leaving 9 bases between the germline ends. Per germline, CDR1 SQVTM and CDR2 ANQGSEA.

The genes are TRBV11-2 and TRBJ2-7; 7 bases match TRBD1. The CDR3 spans 15 residues. The ends lost 5 bases at V and 2 bases at J; junction bases unmatched: 9. Germline V lookup: CDR1 SGHAT, CDR2 FQNNGV. CDR3 bases: TGTGCCAGCAGCCGCGACAGGGCATTCCCCTACGAGCAGTACTTC. This sequence encodes CASSRDRAFPYEQYF.

The V and J genes are TRBV9 and TRBJ2-7, with D unclear. Germline CDR1 is SGDLS and CDR2 is YYNGEE. This CDR3 region has 14 residues. Trimming took off 0 bases at V and 6 bases at J, with 13 bases between the two ends. The CDR3 coding sequence is TGTGCCAGCAGCGTAGGACAATCGACCGGCGAGCAGTACTTC. Protein product: CASSVGQSTGEQYF.

This chain joins TRBV19 and TRBJ1-5; TRBD1 matches 8 bases. This CDR3 region has 15 residues. The J segment lost 0 bases and the V segment lost 6 bases, leaving 4 bases of the junction unmatched. Germline CDR1 is LNHDA and CDR2 is SQIVND (reference sequence). CDR3 protein: CASSYGQGSNQPQHF. The CDR3, as DNA: TGTGCCAGTAGCTATGGACAGGGTAGCAATCAGCCCCAGCATTTT.

The chain has TRBV27 and TRBJ2-2; TRBD1 aligns across 8 bases. V lost 5 bases and J lost 1; bases outside the gene matches: 6. This CDR3 is 16 amino acids long. The germline gives CDR1 MNHEY, CDR2 SMNVEV (reference sequence). The CDR3 region is CASSDRTGLNTGELFF. The DNA for the CDR3 is TGTGCCAGCAGTGACAGGACAGGGTTGAACACCGGGGAGCTGTTTTTT.

The chain carries TRBV12-3 or TRBV12-4 and TRBJ2-7; D is perhaps TRBD2 (6 bases). The CDR3 has 13 amino acids. V lost 3 bases to trimming and J lost 3 bases, with 9 bases between them. Here the CDR3 reads CASSLGGIYEQYF. The CDR3 DNA is TGTGCCAGCAGTTTGGGAGGAATCTACGAGCAGTACTTC.

The CDR3 loop reads CASSLLSSGEETQYF. The CDR3 nucleotides read TGTGCCAGCAGCTTATTATCGTCGGGGGAAGAGACCCAGTACTTC. The rearrangement joins TRBV11-2 to TRBJ2-5, with D perhaps matching TRBD2 (6 bases). V dropped 2 bases and J dropped 3 bases, with 13 bases sitting between them. CDR3 length equals 15 residues. In germline, CDR1 is SGHAT, CDR2 FQNNGV.

This chain joins TRBV7-9 and TRBJ2-7, with TRBD2 matching over 8 bases. V shed 5 bases, J shed 1 base, and the junction held 10 bases outside the gene matches. CDR3 length: 16 residues. Germline-derived CDR1 and CDR2 are SEHNR and FQNEAQ (reference sequence). The CDR3, as DNA: TGTGCCAGCAGCGGGATGGGCGGGAGGACGTCCTACGAGCAGTACTTC. Protein: CASSGMGGRTSYEQYF.

CDR3: CASSEGTGPAGPQHF. The CDR3 nucleotides are TGTGCCAGTAGTGAAGGGACAGGACCCGCGGGGCCCCAGCATTTT. The chain links TRBV19 to TRBJ1-5; TRBD1 matches 8 bases. CDR3 length equals 15 residues. Trimming removed 5 bases from V and 9 bases from J; junction bases left unmatched: 12. Germline-derived CDR1 and CDR2 are LNHDA and SQIVND (reference sequence).

The chain joins TRBV4-1 to TRBJ2-1; 10 bases match TRBD2. Germline CDR1 MGHRA, CDR2 YSYEKL. V lost 1 base, J lost 0 bases, and 12 bases stayed unmatched. CDR3 length equals 20 residues. The CDR3 DNA is TGCGCCAGCAGCCAAGCCATTCGAATCGGACTAGCGGCCTCCTACAATGAGCAGTTCTTC. This gives the protein CASSQAIRIGLAASYNEQFF.

The CDR3 DNA reads TGTGCCAGCGGGACAGGGGAAGCTTTCTTT. The encoded protein is CASGTGEAFF. This chain joins TRBV19 and TRBJ1-1, with 9 positions matching TRBD1. Germline loops: CDR1 LNHDA, CDR2 SQIVND (reference sequence). The CDR3 contains 10 residues. Unmatched junction bases numbered 1, after V lost 9 bases and J lost 8 bases.

V and J are TRBV29-1 and TRBJ2-7, with TRBD2 matching over 8 bases. The CDR3 has 15 amino acids. The V segment lost 5 bases and the J segment 3 bases; nucleotides outside the gene matches: 12. CDR1 is SQVTM and CDR2 is ANQGSEA in the germline V gene. The CDR3 nucleotides are TGCAGCGTTTTCAGCGGGAGCTCCCTACTCTACGAGCAGTACTTC. Translated: CSVFSGSSLLYEQYF.

This rearrangement joins TRBV6-5 to TRBJ1-2; 7 bases agree with TRBD1. Trimming at V came to 10 bases and at J to 6 bases, leaving 8 bases not matched to a gene. The V gene's germline CDR1 is MNHEY and CDR2 SVGAGI. The CDR3 has 12 residues. Written as DNA, the CDR3 is TGTGCCACCAGACAGGGACCCCATGGCTACACCTTC. This encodes CATRQGPHGYTF.

The V call is TRBV12-3 or TRBV12-4, the J call TRBJ1-1; unclear D gene. This CDR3 has 12 residues. The ends were cut back, 6 bases at V and 6 bases at J, with 11 bases in the middle. CDR3 sequence: CASREIGAEAFF. CDR3 bases: TGTGCCAGCAGAGAGATTGGTGCTGAAGCTTTCTTT.

CDR3 in DNA: TGCGCCAGCAGCCATAACGGACTCCGAGCCAACGAGCAGTACTTC. Protein product: CASSHNGLRANEQYF. This chain links TRBV5-1 with TRBJ2-7; perhaps TRBD2 as D (5 bases). Germline CDR1 is SGHRS and CDR2 is YFSETQ. Trimming took off 4 bases at V and 5 bases at J, with 19 bases between the two ends. The CDR3 has 15 residues.

The J gene is TRBJ1-4, the V gene TRBV15; D not resolved. The CDR3 is 15 residues long. Trimming cost V 0 bases and J 2 bases, with 7 bases left between them. Germline CDR1 reads LNHNV; CDR2 reads YYDKDF (reference sequence). The CDR3: CATSRDFETNEKLFF. CDR3 DNA sequence: TGTGCCACCAGCAGAGATTTTGAGACTAATGAAAAACTGTTTTTT.